The 30 T cell receptor beta chains reported below all come from one sample, sequenced in a study of T cell clonotyping in hematopoietic cell transplantation. The time point denotes: recipient sample about 28 days before transplant, after cytoreduction. Generated by immunoSEQ multiplex PCR, the TCRdb table keeps only in-frame clones and is missing some. Among some 16,000 clones, roughly 93% were seen once, and the ten largest hold approximately 2%. The source material was peripheral blood mononuclear cells, sampled before stem cell transplant. The receptors shown here come from a man between 18 and 29 years old with biphenotypic leukemia. Some clones in this sample may be carry-over from other donors' samples.

The chain carries TRBV6-5 and TRBJ1-4; 7 nucleotides match TRBD1. This CDR3 spans 15 amino acids. Germline CDR1 MNHEY, CDR2 SVGAGI. V trimming: 0 bases; J trimming: 6 bases; junction bases outside the gene matches: 4. The CDR3 reads CASSYSRQGDEKLFF. In nucleotides, the CDR3 is TGTGCCAGCAGTTACTCCCGCCAGGGGGATGAAAAACTGTTTTTT.

The chain links TRBV2 to TRBJ1-6; possible D gene TRBD1, 6 bases. This CDR3 comprises 15 residues. From germline, CDR1 is SNHLY and CDR2 FYNNEI. Trimming removed 9 bases at V and 11 bases at J, with 23 bases between. The DNA for the CDR3 is TGTGCCAGTACGACAGGCTTGGCTTCCGTTACACCCCTCCACTTT. Protein sequence: CASTTGLASVTPLHF. Based on the CDR3 plus reference TRBV2 and TRBJ1-6, the full variable domain is EPEVTQTPSHQVTQMGQEVILRCVPISNHLYFYWYRQILGQKVEFLVSFYNNEISEKSEIFDDQFSVERPDGSNFTLKIRSTKLEDSAMYFCASTTGLASVTPLHFGNGTRLTVT.

The CDR3 sequence is CASSPRTGTIYEQYF. The DNA of the CDR3 is TGCGCCAGCAGCCCGAGAACCGGGACGATCTACGAGCAGTACTTC. The chain recombines TRBV5-1 with TRBJ2-7; D tentatively fits TRBD1 or TRBD2 (5 bases each). Trimming stripped 4 bases from V and 3 bases from J, with 17 bases between. Germline CDR1 SGHRS, CDR2 YFSETQ. The CDR3 runs to 15 residues.

CDR3 region: CASSSQGGGQPQHF. Here the CDR3 DNA reads TGTGCCAGCAGCTCGCAGGGAGGGGGACAGCCCCAGCATTTT. The chain joins TRBV7-2 to TRBJ1-5, with D tentatively TRBD1 (6 bases). V shed 4 bases and J shed 7 bases, with 14 bases lying between them. CDR3 length: 14 residues. Per the germline V gene, CDR1 is SGHTA and CDR2 is FQGNSA.

The J gene is TRBJ1-2, the V gene TRBV10-1; D not resolved. Germline values: CDR1 WNHNN, CDR2 SYGVQD (reference sequence). The CDR3 runs 13 residues. Trimming cost V 11 bases and J 2 bases, with 15 bases left between them. CDR3 bases: TGCGCCGCGCAGGACGGACGCAACTATGGCTACACCTTC. Translating gives CAAQDGRNYGYTF.

The CDR3, as DNA: TGCGCCAGCAGCTTGGCGGGGGCGAGCTCTGGAAACACCATATATTTT. This sequence encodes CASSLAGASSGNTIYF. The chain recombines TRBV5-1 with TRBJ1-3, with TRBD1 as a possible D gene (6 bases). The CDR3 covers 16 residues. Trimming took 0 bases from V and 0 from J, leaving 10 bases between them. Germline V CDR1 and CDR2: SGHRS, YFSETQ.

This chain joins TRBV30 and TRBJ2-7; TRBD1 aligns across 9 bases. CDR1 and CDR2 (germline): GTSNPN, SVGIG (reference sequence). The V and J ends lost 3 bases and 7 bases, in that order; junction bases with no gene match: 10. The CDR3 runs to 14 residues. CDR3 in DNA: TGTGCCTGGAGAGGGACAGGGAATATCTGGGAGCAGTACTTC. Residues: CAWRGTGNIWEQYF. Based on the CDR3 plus reference TRBV30 and TRBJ2-7, the full variable domain is SQTIHQWPATLVQPVGSPLSLECTVEGTSNPNLYWYRQAAGRGLQLLFYSVGIGQISSEVPQNLSASRPQDRQFILSSKKLLLSDSGFYLCAWRGTGNIWEQYFGPGTRLTVT.

This clone was detected once. The chain's CDR3 is CASTRGLNTEAFF. The CDR3 DNA is TGTGCCAGCACCCGAGGGTTGAACACTGAAGCTTTCTTT. The gene calls are TRBV14 and TRBJ1-1; D unresolved. The CDR3 covers 13 residues. V was shortened by 7 bases and J by 0 bases, with 9 bases between the two germline ends. Per the germline V gene, CDR1 is SGHDN and CDR2 is FVKESK.

The chain combines TRBV4-1 with TRBJ2-5; 7 nucleotides align to TRBD2. The CDR3 spans 13 residues. V shed 0 bases and J 5 bases; nucleotides not matched to a gene: 0. In germline, CDR1 is MGHRA, CDR2 YSYEKL. CDR3 amino acids: CASSQDGGETQYF. The CDR3 DNA reads TGCGCCAGCAGCCAAGACGGGGGGGAGACCCAGTACTTC.

The genes are TRBV5-1 and TRBJ2-3; no clear D. Germline V lookup: CDR1 SGHRS, CDR2 YFSETQ. Trimming stripped 6 bases from V and 0 bases from J, with 14 bases between. There are 15 residues in the CDR3. CDR3 sequence: CASMMGRPSTDTQYF. The DNA of the CDR3 is TGCGCCAGCATGATGGGAAGGCCTAGCACAGATACGCAGTATTTT.

The genes are TRBV7-2 and TRBJ1-6; the D is unclear. The V end lost 1 base, the J end lost 6 bases, and 7 bases lay between the germline ends. This CDR3 has 14 amino acids. CDR1 is SGHTA and CDR2 is FQGNSA in the germline V gene. The CDR3: CASSLGNSNSPLHF. The CDR3 DNA is TGTGCCAGCAGCTTAGGTAACAGTAATTCACCCCTCCACTTT.

The V gene is TRBV2, the J gene TRBJ2-7; D possibly corresponds to TRBD1 (5 bases). Germline CDR1 SNHLY, CDR2 FYNNEI. Between the trimmed V and J ends, which lost 5 bases and 4 bases, there was a span of 6 bases. The CDR3 has 11 residues. The CDR3 here is CASSYRYEQYF. The CDR3 bases are TGTGCCAGCAGTTACAGGTACGAGCAGTACTTC.

The V call is TRBV6-5, the J call TRBJ2-7; either TRBD1 or TRBD2 may supply D (5 bases each). The CDR3 has 13 amino acids. Trimming took 5 bases from V and 3 from J, leaving 11 bases between them. Germline-derived CDR1 and CDR2 are MNHEY and SVGAGI. The CDR3 DNA reads as TGTGCCAGCAGTCAATTGGGGGACTACGAGCAGTACTTC. Translated, it gives CASSQLGDYEQYF.

The rearrangement joins TRBV11-2 to TRBJ2-5; D tentatively fits TRBD1 or TRBD2 (5 bases each). The V gene's germline CDR1 is SGHAT and CDR2 FQNNGV. CDR3 length: 15 residues. Trimming removed 4 bases at V and 8 bases at J, with 20 bases between. CDR3 sequence reads: CASSWQTGTAGTQYF. CDR3 coding DNA: TGTGCCAGCAGCTGGCAGACCGGGACCGCCGGCACCCAGTACTTC.

The chain has TRBV7-8 and TRBJ1-2, with D unclear. This CDR3 has 13 residues. CDR1 and CDR2 from the germline V gene are SGHVS and FQNEAQ. The V end lost 5 bases, the J end lost 8 bases, and 15 bases lay between the germline ends. CDR3 residues: CASSPTVESGYTF. CDR3 DNA: TGTGCCAGCAGCCCCACTGTGGAGTCGGGCTACACCTTC.

This clone was seen a handful of times. The V gene is TRBV6-6, the J gene TRBJ2-5, with D perhaps given as TRBD1 or TRBD2 (5 bases each). CDR1 is MNHNY, CDR2 SVGAGI, per germline (reference sequence). Trimming stripped 1 base from V and 1 base from J, with 7 bases between. The CDR3 is 14 residues long. This chain's CDR3 is CASSYFGGQETQYF. The CDR3 coding sequence is TGTGCCAGCAGTTACTTTGGGGGCCAAGAGACCCAGTACTTC.

This clone was found once. This sample also contains other DNA sequences that code for the same CDR3. The rearrangement links TRBV5-6 to TRBJ1-5; 7 bases align to TRBD1. Germline loops: CDR1 SGHDT, CDR2 YYEEEE. V lost 4 bases to trimming and J lost 7 bases; unmatched junction nucleotides: 5. CDR3 length equals 13 residues. Here the CDR3 DNA reads TGTGCCAGCAGCCAGAACAGGGGCCAGCCCCAGCATTTT. As protein: CASSQNRGQPQHF.

The rearrangement joins TRBV6-6 to TRBJ2-3; D might be TRBD1 or TRBD2, each matching 5 bases. The length of the CDR3 is 15 residues. The germline gives CDR1 MNHNY, CDR2 SVGAGI (reference sequence). V lost 6 bases and J 7 bases, leaving 20 bases between the germline ends. This CDR3 reads CASSAGTTLSNTQYF. The DNA of the CDR3 is TGTGCCAGCAGCGCCGGGACCACTCTATCCAATACGCAGTATTTT.

This clone was detected only once. The rearrangement uses TRBV5-6 and TRBJ2-7, with D possibly matching TRBD1 (6 bases). Deletions cut 5 bases from V and 2 bases from J, with 14 bases between. The V gene's germline CDR1 is SGHDT and CDR2 YYEEEE. The CDR3 is 14 residues long. The CDR3 reads CASRRQEEPYEQYF. The CDR3 nucleotides are TGTGCCAGCAGGAGACAGGAAGAACCCTACGAGCAGTACTTC.

This clone was found a few times. V and J are TRBV11-3 and TRBJ2-7, with D maybe TRBD1 (5 bases). CDR1 and CDR2 (germline): SGHNT, YENEEA. This CDR3 has 13 amino acids. With 2 bases removed from V and 6 bases from J, the gap between germline ends came to 11 bases. The CDR3 region has the DNA TGTGCCAGCAGCTTAAGTGGGGCTCTCGAGCAGTACTTC. The encoded protein is CASSLSGALEQYF. Looking up the rest from reference TRBV11-3 and TRBJ2-7 gives the full variable domain: EAGVVQSPRYKIIEKKQPVAFWCNPISGHNTLYWYLQNLGQGPELLIRYENEEAVDDSQLPKDRFSAERLKGVDSTLKIQPAELGDSAVYLCASSLSGALEQYFGPGTRLTVT.

The chain has TRBV2 and TRBJ2-5, with unresolved D. Trimming removed 7 bases at V and 13 bases at J, with 10 bases between. From germline, CDR1 is SNHLY and CDR2 FYNNEI. The CDR3 spans 9 residues. The DNA for the CDR3 is TGTGCCAGCAACTCCCCTCGGTACTTC. Translated, it gives CASNSPRYF.

This chain links TRBV29-1 with TRBJ1-1; 7 bases fit TRBD1. Germline CDR1 reads SQVTM; CDR2 reads ANQGSEA. Trimming at V came to 3 bases and at J to 0 bases, leaving 7 bases not matched to a gene. The CDR3 has 15 residues. The CDR3 region has the DNA TGCAGCGTTGATGGCAGGGGGGGTTTGAACACTGAAGCTTTCTTT. It encodes CSVDGRGGLNTEAFF.

The V and J genes are TRBV30 and TRBJ1-3; 10 bases are shared with TRBD1. The CDR3 consists of 13 residues. V lost 7 bases, J lost 2 bases, and 2 bases stayed unmatched. Germline values: CDR1 GTSNPN, CDR2 SVGIG (reference sequence). CDR3 coding DNA: TGTGCCTTAGGACAGGGGGCTGGAAACACCATATATTTT. Translating it yields CALGQGAGNTIYF.

This clone has only one observation. Additional DNA sequences in this sample encode the identical CDR3. The chain recombines TRBV5-6 with TRBJ2-7; D is undetermined. V was shortened by 3 bases and J by 1 base, with 8 bases between the two germline ends. The germline V gene encodes CDR1 SGHDT and CDR2 YYEEEE. The CDR3 is 13 amino acids. The CDR3 loop is CASSSGRSYEQYF. For the CDR3, the DNA is TGTGCCAGCAGCTCCGGACGGTCCTACGAGCAGTACTTC.

The chain recombines TRBV7-2 with TRBJ2-5; no reliable D call. The CDR3 runs 11 residues. The V and J ends lost 5 bases and 3 bases respectively, with 4 bases between them. CDR1 and CDR2 (germline): SGHTA, FQGNSA. CDR3 amino acids: CASSPKETQYF. As DNA, the CDR3 is TGTGCCAGCAGCCCCAAAGAGACCCAGTACTTC.

The rearrangement joins TRBV6-6 to TRBJ1-2; D is ambiguous. CDR1 MNHNY and CDR2 SVGAGI come from the germline V gene (reference sequence). The CDR3 sequence is 12 residues long. Between the trimmed V and J ends, which lost 2 bases and 8 bases, there was a span of 9 bases. CDR3 residues: CASSYPTGGYTF. CDR3 bases: TGTGCCAGCAGTTACCCCACTGGGGGCTACACCTTC.

V gene TRBV11-2 combines with J gene TRBJ2-7, with D tentatively TRBD1 (5 bases). In germline, CDR1 is SGHAT, CDR2 FQNNGV. CDR3 length equals 14 residues. V was clipped by 3 bases and J by 2 bases, with 11 bases between them. CDR3 nucleotides: TGTGCCAGCAGCTTCAGGACACTTACCTACGAGCAGTACTTC. This translates into CASSFRTLTYEQYF.

This rearrangement joins TRBV30 to TRBJ1-6; no reliable D call. Trimming pared 3 bases from V and 6 bases from J, leaving 15 bases between. The CDR3 covers 15 residues. Germline V gene data show CDR1 as GTSNPN and CDR2 as SVGIG (reference sequence). CDR3 bases: TGTGCCTGGAGGCTCTCACAAAAAGTTAATTCACCCCTCCACTTT. It translates to CAWRLSQKVNSPLHF.

The CDR3 coding sequence is TGCGCCAGCAGCTTGGAGATCACAGATACGCAGTATTTT. Residues: CASSLEITDTQYF. The chain has TRBV5-1 and TRBJ2-3; D call uncertain. V was pared by 0 bases and J by 2 bases, with 4 bases between. This CDR3 is 13 amino acids long. CDR1 is SGHRS and CDR2 is YFSETQ in the germline V gene.

The CDR3: CASSLEVNQPQHF. CDR3 DNA sequence: TGCGCCAGCAGCTTGGAAGTCAATCAGCCCCAGCATTTT. The rearrangement links TRBV5-1 to TRBJ1-5; D is uncertain. Per the germline V gene, CDR1 is SGHRS and CDR2 is YFSETQ. This CDR3 comprises 13 residues. V lost 0 bases, J lost 3 bases, and 4 bases lay in between. The full variable domain, with the rest looked up from reference TRBV5-1 and TRBJ1-5, is KAGVTQTPRYLIKTRGQQVTLSCSPISGHRSVSWYQQTPGQGLQFLFEYFSETQRNKGNFPGRFSGRQFSNSRSEMNVSTLELGDSALYLCASSLEVNQPQHFGDGTRLSIL.